This T cell receptor (beta chain) was found in a study of T-cell reconstitution after alpha-beta-depleted transplantation in children. Findings and caveats of the study: When one year had passed after transplant, most T-cell counts and diversity came from newly produced T cells. Alpha-beta T cells present about two months after transplant were reported to originate from several hundred expanded graft clones. For some patients, TCRbeta diversity was high at day 60 because of recipient T cells and thymic progenitors that survived.

There are 14 residues in the CDR3. Germline V gene lookup returns CDR1 SSHAT and CDR2 FNYEAQ (reference sequence). Unique molecular identifiers tagged the TCRbeta library. TCRdb fed the PCR reads into MiXCR, producing one record per CDR3 protein. The sample comprises a few hundred thousand distinct CDR3 sequences, 13% of which are singletons, and approximately 2% rests with the top ten. With respect to this clonotype: The antigen is undetermined. At one end the junction does not follow the germline gene, possibly because of a read error.

The TCR was taken from a male patient aged 5 to 17 who had a stem cell transplant for acute myeloid leukemia, so the T cells may come from the graft donor. The specimen was PBMCs, mostly from graft donor cells, collected 360 days after TCRalphabeta/CD19-depleted stem cell transplant. This chain uses TRBV7-7 with TRBJ2-5, with D uncertain. The CDR3 spells CASSLVLNQETQYF. The CDR3 bases are TGTGCTAGCAGCTTAGTGCTGAATCAAGAGACCCAGTACTTC.